Given below is one TCR beta chain in context. No antigen is known for it. The data were taken from a study of T-cell memory formation after mild COVID-19. Study information: Each donor largely had its own TCR clusters.

Overall study findings and caveats: The pre-infection memory compartment contained some responding clones, suggesting cross-reactive memory joined. CD4/CD8 balance characterized clones contracting day 15 to 85, and CD4+ skew characterized later expanders.

Amplification by 5'RACE using constant-segment primers produced TCR alpha and TCR beta cDNA libraries that carried sample barcodes and UMIs. TCRdb called the 5' RACE reads again in MiXCR, with one record for every CDR3 protein. The sample records more than 350,000 distinct CDR3 sequences, under 25% being singletons. Germline loops: CDR1 SNHLY, CDR2 FYNNEI. This CDR3 is built from 17 residues. The germline V and J ends were trimmed by 5 bases and 0 bases, with 14 bases remaining between them. J is TRBJ2-6 and V is TRBV2; D possibly corresponds to TRBD1 (6 bases). Sample: PBMCs or a T cell subset sorted from them (not recorded which). This TCR was sampled from an adult woman who had mild COVID-19 (a few samples of this study predate the infection). Cell type and time point are not known. The DNA of the CDR3 is TGTGCCAGCAGTTGGGTGGGGACACCCTCTGGGGCCAACGTCCTGACTTTC. It yields the protein CASSWVGTPSGANVLTF.